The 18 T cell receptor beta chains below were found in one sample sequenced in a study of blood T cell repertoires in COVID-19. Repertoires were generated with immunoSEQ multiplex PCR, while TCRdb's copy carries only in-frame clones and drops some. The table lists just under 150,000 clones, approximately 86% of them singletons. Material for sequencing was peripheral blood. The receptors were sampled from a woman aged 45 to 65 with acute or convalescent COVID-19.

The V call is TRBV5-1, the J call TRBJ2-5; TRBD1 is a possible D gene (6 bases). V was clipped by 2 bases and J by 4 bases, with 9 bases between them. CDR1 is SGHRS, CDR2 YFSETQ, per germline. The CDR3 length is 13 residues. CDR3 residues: CASSFGGRETQYF. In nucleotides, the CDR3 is TGCGCCAGCAGCTTTGGGGGCCGAGAGACCCAGTACTTC.

Here the CDR3 DNA reads TGCGCCAGCCGTCGGGAGATAGGGACTGAAGCTTTCTTT. This sequence encodes CASRREIGTEAFF. The chain uses TRBV10-1 and TRBJ1-1; D uncertain. The V end lost 8 bases, the J end lost 5 bases, and 15 bases lay between the germline ends. Germline V gene sequence: CDR1 WNHNN, CDR2 SYGVQD (reference sequence). CDR3 length: 13 residues.

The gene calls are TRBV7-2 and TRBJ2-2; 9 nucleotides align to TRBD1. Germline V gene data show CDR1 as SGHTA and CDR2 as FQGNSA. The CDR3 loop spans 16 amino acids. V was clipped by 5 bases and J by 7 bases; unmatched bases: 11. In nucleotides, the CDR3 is TGTGCCAGCAGCAGAAACAGGGGGCGCAGCAGCGGGGAGCTGTTTTTT. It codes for CASSRNRGRSSGELFF.

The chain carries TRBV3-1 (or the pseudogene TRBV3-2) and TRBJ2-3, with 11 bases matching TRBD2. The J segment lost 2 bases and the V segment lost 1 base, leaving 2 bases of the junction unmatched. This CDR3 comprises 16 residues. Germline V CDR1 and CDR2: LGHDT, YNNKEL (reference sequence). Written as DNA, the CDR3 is TGTGCCAGCAGCCAAGCGGGACTAGCGGACACAGATACGCAGTATTTT. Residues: CASSQAGLADTDTQYF.

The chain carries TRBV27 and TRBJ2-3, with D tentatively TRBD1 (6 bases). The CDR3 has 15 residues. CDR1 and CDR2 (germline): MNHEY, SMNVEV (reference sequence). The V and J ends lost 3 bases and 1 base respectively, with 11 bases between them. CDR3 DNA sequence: TGTGCCAGCAGTTTCCAGGGGCGGGGCACAGATACGCAGTATTTT. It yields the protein CASSFQGRGTDTQYF.

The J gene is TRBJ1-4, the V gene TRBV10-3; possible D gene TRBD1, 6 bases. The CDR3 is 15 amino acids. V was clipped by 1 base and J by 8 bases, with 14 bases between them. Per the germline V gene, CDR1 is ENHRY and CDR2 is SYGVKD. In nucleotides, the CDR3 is TGTGCCATCAGTGAGTACGCGACAGACAGGGAAAAACTGTTTTTT. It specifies CAISEYATDREKLFF.

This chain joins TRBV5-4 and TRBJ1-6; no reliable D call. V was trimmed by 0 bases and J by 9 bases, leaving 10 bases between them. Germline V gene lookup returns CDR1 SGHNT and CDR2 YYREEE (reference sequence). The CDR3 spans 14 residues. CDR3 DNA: TGTGCCAGCAGCTTGGGCTCCGGAGCTTCACCCCTCCACTTT. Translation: CASSLGSGASPLHF.

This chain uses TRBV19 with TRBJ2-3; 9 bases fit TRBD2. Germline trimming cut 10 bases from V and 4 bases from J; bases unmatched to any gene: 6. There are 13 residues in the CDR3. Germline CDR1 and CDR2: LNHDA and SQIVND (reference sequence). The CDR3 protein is CATSAGGADTQYF. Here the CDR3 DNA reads TGTGCCACCAGTGCGGGAGGGGCAGATACGCAGTATTTT. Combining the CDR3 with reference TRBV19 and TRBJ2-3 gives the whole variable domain DGGITQSPKYLFRKEGQNVTLSCEQNLNHDAMYWYRQDPGQGLRLIYYSQIVNDFQKGDIAEGYSVSREKKESFPLTVTSAQKNPTAFYLCATSAGGADTQYFGPGTRLTVL.

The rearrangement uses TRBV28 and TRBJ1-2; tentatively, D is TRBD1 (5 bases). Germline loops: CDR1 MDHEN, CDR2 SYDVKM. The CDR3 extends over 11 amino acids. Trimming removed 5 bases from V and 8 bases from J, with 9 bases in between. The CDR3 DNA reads TGTGCCAGCAGTACAGGAAGGGGCTACACCTTC. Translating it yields CASSTGRGYTF.

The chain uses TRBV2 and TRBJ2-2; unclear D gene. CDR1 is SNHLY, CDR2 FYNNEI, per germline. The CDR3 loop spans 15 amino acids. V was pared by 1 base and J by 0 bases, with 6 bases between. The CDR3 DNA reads TGTGCCAGCAGTGAAGAGAGATCGAACACCGGGGAGCTGTTTTTT. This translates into CASSEERSNTGELFF. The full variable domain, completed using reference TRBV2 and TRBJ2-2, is EPEVTQTPSHQVTQMGQEVILRCVPISNHLYFYWYRQILGQKVEFLVSFYNNEISEKSEIFDDQFSVERPDGSNFTLKIRSTKLEDSAMYFCASSEERSNTGELFFGEGSRLTVL.

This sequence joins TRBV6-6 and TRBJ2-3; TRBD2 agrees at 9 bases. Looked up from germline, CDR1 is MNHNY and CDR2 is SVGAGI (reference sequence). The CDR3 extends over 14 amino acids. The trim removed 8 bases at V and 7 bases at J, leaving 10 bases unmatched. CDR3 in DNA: TGTGCCAGCCACACCGGGACTAGCTTCCATACGCAGTATTTT. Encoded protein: CASHTGTSFHTQYF.

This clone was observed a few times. The CDR3: CASSLQGNDANTGELFF. The CDR3 DNA follows: TGTGCCAGCAGCCTACAGGGGAATGACGCGAACACCGGGGAGCTGTTTTTT. The chain links TRBV7-8 to TRBJ2-2, with 7 bases aligning to TRBD1. Germline CDR1 and CDR2: SGHVS and FQNEAQ. The CDR3 has 17 amino acids. V dropped 5 bases and J dropped 0; count of bases not matched to a gene: 9.

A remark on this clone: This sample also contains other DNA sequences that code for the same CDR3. CDR3 in DNA: TGTGCCAGCAGCTGGGACACAAACTATGGCTACACCTTC. Its translation is CASSWDTNYGYTF. This chain uses TRBV5-4 with TRBJ1-2, with D tentatively TRBD1 (6 bases). Germline values: CDR1 SGHNT, CDR2 YYREEE (reference sequence). Trimming removed 3 bases from V and 2 bases from J, with 8 bases in between. The CDR3 extends over 13 amino acids.

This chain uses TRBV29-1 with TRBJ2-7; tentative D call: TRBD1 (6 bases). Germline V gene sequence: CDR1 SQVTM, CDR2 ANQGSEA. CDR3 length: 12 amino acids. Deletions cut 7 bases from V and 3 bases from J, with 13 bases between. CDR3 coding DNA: TGCAGCGGACGCGGACAGAACTACGAGCAGTACTTC. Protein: CSGRGQNYEQYF.

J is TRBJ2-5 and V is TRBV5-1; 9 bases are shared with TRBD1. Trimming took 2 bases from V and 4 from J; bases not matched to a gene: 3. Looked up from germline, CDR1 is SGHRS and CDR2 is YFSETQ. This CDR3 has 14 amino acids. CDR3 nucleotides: TGCGCCAGCAGCTTCGGACAGGGGAGAGAGACCCAGTACTTC. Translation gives CASSFGQGRETQYF.

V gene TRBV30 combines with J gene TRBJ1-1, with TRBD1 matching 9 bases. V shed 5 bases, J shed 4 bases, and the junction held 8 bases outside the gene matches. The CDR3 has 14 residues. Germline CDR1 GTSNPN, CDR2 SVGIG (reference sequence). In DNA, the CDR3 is TGTGCCTGGGACACAGGGGGCGGTTCCACTGAAGCTTTCTTT. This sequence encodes CAWDTGGGSTEAFF. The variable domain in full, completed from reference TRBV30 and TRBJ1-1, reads SQTIHQWPATLVQPVGSPLSLECTVEGTSNPNLYWYRQAAGRGLQLLFYSVGIGQISSEVPQNLSASRPQDRQFILSSKKLLLSDSGFYLCAWDTGGGSTEAFFGQGTRLTVV.

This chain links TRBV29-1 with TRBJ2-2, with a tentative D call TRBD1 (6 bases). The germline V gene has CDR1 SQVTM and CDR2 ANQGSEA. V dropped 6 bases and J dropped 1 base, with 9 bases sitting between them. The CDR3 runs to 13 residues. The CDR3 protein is CSVGTLNTGELFF. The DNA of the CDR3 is TGCAGCGTGGGGACATTGAACACCGGGGAGCTGTTTTTT.

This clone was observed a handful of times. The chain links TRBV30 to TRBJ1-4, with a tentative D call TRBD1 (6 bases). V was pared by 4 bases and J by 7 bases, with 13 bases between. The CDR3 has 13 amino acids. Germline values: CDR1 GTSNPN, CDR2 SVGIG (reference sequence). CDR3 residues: CAWMRGFSEKLFF. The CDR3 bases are TGTGCCTGGATGAGGGGGTTCAGTGAAAAACTGTTTTTT.